Detailed here is one TCR beta chain. The data are from a study of blood T cell repertoires in COVID-19. For the study at large: Acute and convalescent COVID-19 specimens originated in the United States, Italy and Spain.

The CDR3 has 15 amino acids. Trimming at V came to 0 bases and at J to 6 bases, leaving 5 bases not matched to a gene. Germline V gene data show CDR1 as LGHNA and CDR2 as YNFKEQ. Original processing notes: It was from reference gene primer amplification that nucleated cell counts were estimated. Here immunoSEQ multiplex PCR was the method, and the copy in TCRdb shows in-frame clones only, minus some. That table furnishes V, J and clone size, whereas the DNA furnished D and trimming. This sample yields 140,000 to 150,000 clones, of which roughly 88% are seen a single time; roughly a tenth belongs to the top ten.

The material sequenced was peripheral blood. The chain couples TRBV4-2 to TRBJ2-4; 7 positions match TRBD2. The receptor's source is a man aged 60-69 years with active or convalescent COVID-19. The CDR3 DNA follows: TGTGCCAGCAGCCAAGAGAGTAGCGGGTCAAACATTCAGTACTTC. Translation: CASSQESSGSNIQYF.